This T cell receptor beta chain derives from a study of control samples from healthy donors and cancer patients. V was clipped by 3 bases and J by 2 bases, with 3 bases between them. Looked up from germline, CDR1 is KGHSH and CDR2 is LQKENI. The CDR3 is 12 residues long. Method: immunoSEQ multiplex PCR; TCRdb's copy keeps in-frame clones and lacks some. The top ten hold around 3.7% of the sample, which has 45,000 to 60,000 clones, roughly 94% seen once. The receptor's source is a young man in good health. The specimen sequenced was blood. The chain uses TRBV18 and TRBJ2-3; D remains ambiguous. CDR3 sequence: CASSPATDTQYF. In nucleotides, the CDR3 is TGTGCCAGCTCACCTGCCACAGATACGCAGTATTTT.